These 14 T cell receptor beta chains originate from one sample sequenced in a study of blood T cell repertoires in COVID-19. The protocol was immunoSEQ multiplex PCR, while the TCRdb copy is restricted to in-frame clones and leaves out a portion. The table has almost 100,000 clones, roughly 86% seen once. The sequencing sample was made of peripheral blood. Source of these receptors: a man in his forties or fifties with acute or convalescent COVID-19.

The rearrangement joins TRBV6-5 to TRBJ1-5; possible D gene TRBD1, 5 bases. Germline V lookup: CDR1 MNHEY, CDR2 SVGAGI. V was clipped by 6 bases and J by 6 bases, with 12 bases between them. This CDR3 region has 13 residues. The CDR3: CASSQRGSQPQHF. The CDR3 DNA sequence: TGTGCCAGCAGCCAAAGGGGTTCTCAGCCCCAGCATTTT.

The V gene is TRBV19, the J gene TRBJ2-5; a possible D gene is TRBD1 (6 bases). CDR1 and CDR2 (germline): LNHDA, SQIVND (reference sequence). The CDR3 has 14 amino acids. Trimming took 2 bases from V and 2 from J, leaving 9 bases between them. CDR3 DNA: TGTGCCAGTAGTATAACAGGGCAGCAAGAGACCCAGTACTTC. Amino acid sequence: CASSITGQQETQYF. The whole variable domain, remainder taken from reference TRBV19 and TRBJ2-5, is DGGITQSPKYLFRKEGQNVTLSCEQNLNHDAMYWYRQDPGQGLRLIYYSQIVNDFQKGDIAEGYSVSREKKESFPLTVTSAQKNPTAFYLCASSITGQQETQYFGPGTRLLVL.

The V gene is TRBV7-9, the J gene TRBJ1-6; D uncertain. The CDR3 spans 15 residues. CDR1 and CDR2 (germline): SEHNR, FQNEAQ (reference sequence). Between the trimmed V and J ends, which lost 5 bases and 7 bases, there was a span of 15 bases. The CDR3 loop reads CASSPREGGNSPLHF. The CDR3, as DNA: TGTGCCAGCAGCCCCCGCGAAGGAGGAAATTCACCCCTCCACTTT. Drawing the rest from reference TRBV7-9 and TRBJ1-6, the complete variable domain is DTGVSQNPRHKITKRGQNVTFRCDPISEHNRLYWYRQTLGQGPEFLTYFQNEAQLEKSRLLSDRFSAERPKGSFSTLEIQRTEQGDSAMYLCASSPREGGNSPLHFGNGTRLTVT.

The chain joins TRBV28 to TRBJ1-2, with D hard to call. Germline loops: CDR1 MDHEN, CDR2 SYDVKM. The V end was cut by 2 bases, the J end by 4 bases, with 11 bases between. The CDR3 consists of 14 residues. CDR3 residues: CASSLQSGSYGYTF. CDR3 coding DNA: TGTGCCAGCAGTTTACAGAGCGGAAGCTATGGCTACACCTTC.

The CDR3 loop reads CASSIGPIGPLQGRDTEAFF. CDR3 bases: TGTGCCAGTAGTATAGGCCCAATAGGCCCTTTACAGGGTCGGGACACTGAAGCTTTCTTT. The chain joins TRBV19 to TRBJ1-1; D might be TRBD1 (6 bases). This CDR3 spans 20 amino acids. Trimming pared 1 base from V and 3 bases from J, leaving 27 bases between. Germline CDR1 is LNHDA and CDR2 is SQIVND (reference sequence).

V is TRBV28 and J is TRBJ2-1; D possibly corresponds to TRBD1 (5 bases). The CDR3 covers 15 residues. The germline V gene has CDR1 MDHEN and CDR2 SYDVKM. Trimming took 6 bases from V and 5 from J, leaving 17 bases between them. CDR3 bases: TGTGCCAGCAGGGGGTCCCGGACAAAGGACAATGAGCAGTTCTTC. Encoded protein: CASRGSRTKDNEQFF.

The chain employs TRBV6-4 and TRBJ1-1; no definite D call. There are 12 residues in the CDR3. Germline CDR1 is MRHNA and CDR2 is SNTAGT. Trimming removed 3 bases at V and 8 bases at J, with 10 bases between. As DNA, the CDR3 is TGTGCCAGCAGTGAGCACCCCGAGGAAGCTTTCTTT. It specifies CASSEHPEEAFF.

The CDR3 nucleotides read TGTGCCAGTAGGCGGGGTCAGGTAGACTATGGCTACACCTTC. Its translation: CASRRGQVDYGYTF. The chain employs TRBV19 and TRBJ1-2, with D uncertain. CDR3 size: 14 residues. V was pared by 6 bases and J by 3 bases, with 14 bases between. CDR1 and CDR2 (germline): LNHDA, SQIVND (reference sequence).

The rearrangement uses TRBV6-5 and TRBJ1-5; 7 bases agree with TRBD1. The J segment lost 6 bases and the V segment lost 2 bases, leaving 10 bases of the junction unmatched. Germline CDR1 is MNHEY and CDR2 is SVGAGI. The CDR3 has 16 amino acids. The CDR3 nucleotides read TGTGCCAGCAGTTACGGGACAGACCACATGGGTCAGCCCCAGCATTTT. Its protein is CASSYGTDHMGQPQHF.

The chain joins TRBV27 to TRBJ2-7, with D perhaps TRBD1 (6 bases). The CDR3 has 11 residues. Trimming stripped 4 bases from V and 7 bases from J, with 8 bases between. Germline CDR1 is MNHEY and CDR2 is SMNVEV (reference sequence). CDR3 protein: CASSSQGEQYF. CDR3 nucleotides: TGTGCCAGCAGTTCCCAGGGGGAGCAGTACTTC.

This chain connects TRBV29-1 to TRBJ2-7; 7 positions agree with TRBD1. V was pared by 3 bases and J by 3 bases, with 8 bases of the junction left unmatched. From germline, CDR1 is SQVTM and CDR2 ANQGSEA. The CDR3 consists of 14 residues. The CDR3: CSVEARGSGYEQYF. CDR3 coding DNA: TGCAGCGTTGAGGCCAGGGGGAGCGGCTACGAGCAGTACTTC.

V is TRBV2 and J is TRBJ2-7; a possible D gene is TRBD1 (7 bases). CDR1 is SNHLY, CDR2 FYNNEI, per germline. The CDR3 sequence is 11 residues long. The CDR3: CVGGTDYEQYF. Here the CDR3 DNA reads TGTGTAGGGGGGACAGACTACGAGCAGTACTTC.

In its sample, this clone was seen once. This chain connects TRBV15 to TRBJ1-2; 11 bases are shared with TRBD1. Per germline, CDR1 LNHNV and CDR2 YYDKDF (reference sequence). This CDR3 contains 18 residues. The ends lost 1 base at V and 5 bases at J; junction bases unmatched: 12. CDR3 sequence (DNA): TGTGCCACCAGCAGAGTGCCGACCGGGACAGGGGGTGATTATGGCTACACCTTC. Protein product: CATSRVPTGTGGDYGYTF.

The chain recombines TRBV7-8 with TRBJ1-1; 7 bases align to TRBD1. The trim removed 3 bases at V and 3 bases at J, leaving 4 bases unmatched. The length of the CDR3 is 14 residues. Germline V gene sequence: CDR1 SGHVS, CDR2 FQNEAQ. CDR3 in DNA: TGTGCCAGCAGCTTGACAGGGAGGCACACTGAAGCTTTCTTT. This encodes CASSLTGRHTEAFF.